This TCR beta chain derives from a study of blood T cell repertoires in COVID-19. Libraries were prepared by immunoSEQ multiplex PCR; TCRdb keeps only in-frame clonotypes and omits some of them. The repertoire has about 100,000 clones, 75% to 85% of them found once; the top ten carry about 5%. Sequenced input: peripheral blood. The clonotype originates from a man between 60 and 70 years old with acute or convalescent COVID-19.

The CDR3 DNA is TGTGCCAGCAGTTATCTCTTAGCTAGTGAAAAACTGTTTTTT. Amino acids: CASSYLLASEKLFF. The rearrangement links TRBV28 to TRBJ1-4, with no clear D. CDR1 is MDHEN, CDR2 SYDVKM, per germline. V was clipped by 4 bases and J by 7 bases, with 13 bases between them. The CDR3 loop spans 14 amino acids.